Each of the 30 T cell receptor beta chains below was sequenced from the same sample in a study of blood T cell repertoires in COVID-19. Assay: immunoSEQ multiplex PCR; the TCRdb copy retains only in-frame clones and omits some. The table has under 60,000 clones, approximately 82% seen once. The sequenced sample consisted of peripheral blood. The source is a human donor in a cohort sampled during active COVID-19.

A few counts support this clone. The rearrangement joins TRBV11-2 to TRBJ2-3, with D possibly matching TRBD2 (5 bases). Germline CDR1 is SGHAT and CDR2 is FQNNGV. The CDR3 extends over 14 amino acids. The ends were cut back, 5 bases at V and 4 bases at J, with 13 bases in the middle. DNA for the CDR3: TGTGCCAGCAGCCCGCAGACTACTTCAGATACGCAGTATTTT. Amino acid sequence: CASSPQTTSDTQYF.

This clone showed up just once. The CDR3 protein is CASSLAGTSGGAGEQFF. In nucleotides, the CDR3 is TGTGCCAGCAGCTTGGCCGGGACTAGCGGGGGGGCCGGTGAGCAGTTCTTC. The J gene is TRBJ2-1, the V gene TRBV5-6; TRBD2 agrees at 16 bases. The V segment lost 0 bases and the J segment 9 bases; nucleotides outside the gene matches: 6. Per germline, CDR1 SGHDT and CDR2 YYEEEE. CDR3 length: 17 amino acids.

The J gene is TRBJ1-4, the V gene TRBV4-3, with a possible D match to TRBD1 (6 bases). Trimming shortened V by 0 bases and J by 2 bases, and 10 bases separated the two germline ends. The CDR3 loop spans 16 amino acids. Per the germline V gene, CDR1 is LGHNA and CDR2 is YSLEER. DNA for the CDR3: TGCGCCAGCAGCCAAGAAGGGGGGGGCACTAATGAAAAACTGTTTTTT. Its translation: CASSQEGGGTNEKLFF.

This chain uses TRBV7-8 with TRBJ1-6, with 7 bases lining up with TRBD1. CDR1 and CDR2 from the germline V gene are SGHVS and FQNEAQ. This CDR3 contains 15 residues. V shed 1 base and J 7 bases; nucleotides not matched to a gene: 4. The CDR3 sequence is CASSLVTGVNSPLHF. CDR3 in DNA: TGTGCCAGCAGCTTAGTAACAGGGGTGAATTCACCCCTCCACTTT.

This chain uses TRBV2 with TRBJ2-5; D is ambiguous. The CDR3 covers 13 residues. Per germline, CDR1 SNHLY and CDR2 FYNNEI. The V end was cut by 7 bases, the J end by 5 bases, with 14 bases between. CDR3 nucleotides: TGTGCCAGCACCGCAGGCACCTATGAGACCCAGTACTTC. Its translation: CASTAGTYETQYF. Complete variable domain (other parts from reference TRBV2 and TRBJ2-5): EPEVTQTPSHQVTQMGQEVILRCVPISNHLYFYWYRQILGQKVEFLVSFYNNEISEKSEIFDDQFSVERPDGSNFTLKIRSTKLEDSAMYFCASTAGTYETQYFGPGTRLLVL.

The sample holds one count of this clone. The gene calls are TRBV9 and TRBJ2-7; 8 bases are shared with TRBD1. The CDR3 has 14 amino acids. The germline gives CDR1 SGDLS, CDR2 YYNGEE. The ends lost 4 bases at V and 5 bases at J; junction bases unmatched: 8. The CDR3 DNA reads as TGTGCCAGCAGCCCAGGGACAGGAGTACACGAGCAGTACTTC. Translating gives CASSPGTGVHEQYF.

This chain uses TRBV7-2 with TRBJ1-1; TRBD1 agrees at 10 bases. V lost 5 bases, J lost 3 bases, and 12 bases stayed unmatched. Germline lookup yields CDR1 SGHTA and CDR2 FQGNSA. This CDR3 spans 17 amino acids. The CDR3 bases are TGTGCCAGCAGCCCCAGGACAGGGGGTTTTTCGGACACTGAAGCTTTCTTT. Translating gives CASSPRTGGFSDTEAFF.

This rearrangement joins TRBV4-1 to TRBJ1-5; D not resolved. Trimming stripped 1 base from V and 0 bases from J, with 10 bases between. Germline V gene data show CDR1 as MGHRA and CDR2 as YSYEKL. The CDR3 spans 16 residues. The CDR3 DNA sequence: TGCGCCAGCAGCCAAGGAGCGGACGTTAGCAATCAGCCCCAGCATTTT. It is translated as CASSQGADVSNQPQHF.

The CDR3 loop is CASSLGGSTDTQYF. Written as DNA, the CDR3 is TGTGCCAGCAGCTTAGGGGGGAGCACAGATACGCAGTATTTT. This sequence joins TRBV28 and TRBJ2-3, with D perhaps being TRBD1 or TRBD2 (6 bases each). With 6 bases removed from V and 0 bases from J, the gap between germline ends came to 10 bases. Germline V gives CDR1 MDHEN, CDR2 SYDVKM. CDR3 size: 14 residues.

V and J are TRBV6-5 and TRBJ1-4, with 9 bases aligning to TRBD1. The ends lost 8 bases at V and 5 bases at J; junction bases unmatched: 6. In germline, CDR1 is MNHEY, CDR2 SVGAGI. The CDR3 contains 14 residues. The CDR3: CASLTGGANEKLFF. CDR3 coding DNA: TGTGCCAGCCTCACAGGGGGCGCGAATGAAAAACTGTTTTTT.

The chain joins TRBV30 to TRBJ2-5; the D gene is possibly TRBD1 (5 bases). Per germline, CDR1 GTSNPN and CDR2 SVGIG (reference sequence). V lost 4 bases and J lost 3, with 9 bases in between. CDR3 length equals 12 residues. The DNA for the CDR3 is TGTGCCTGGATTCCAGGGAAAGAGACCCAGTACTTC. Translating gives CAWIPGKETQYF.

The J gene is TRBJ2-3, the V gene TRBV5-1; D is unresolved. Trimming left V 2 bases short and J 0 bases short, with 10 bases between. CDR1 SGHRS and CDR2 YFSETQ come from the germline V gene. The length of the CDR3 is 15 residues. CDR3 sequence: CASSFGLTSTDTQYF. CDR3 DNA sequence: TGCGCCAGCAGCTTCGGGTTAACTAGCACAGATACGCAGTATTTT. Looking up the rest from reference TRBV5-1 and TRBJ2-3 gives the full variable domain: KAGVTQTPRYLIKTRGQQVTLSCSPISGHRSVSWYQQTPGQGLQFLFEYFSETQRNKGNFPGRFSGRQFSNSRSEMNVSTLELGDSALYLCASSFGLTSTDTQYFGPGTRLTVL.

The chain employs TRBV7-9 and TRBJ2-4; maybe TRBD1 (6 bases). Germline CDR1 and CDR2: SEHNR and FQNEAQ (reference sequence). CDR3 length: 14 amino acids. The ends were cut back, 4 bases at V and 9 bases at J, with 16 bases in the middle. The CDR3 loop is CASSSTDRKGIQYF. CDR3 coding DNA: TGTGCCAGCAGCTCTACGGACAGAAAGGGCATTCAGTACTTC.

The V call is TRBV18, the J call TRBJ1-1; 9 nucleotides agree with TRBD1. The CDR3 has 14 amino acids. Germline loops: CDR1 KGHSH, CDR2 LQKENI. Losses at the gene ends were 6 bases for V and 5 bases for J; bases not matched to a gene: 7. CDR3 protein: CASSPGTGRTEAFF. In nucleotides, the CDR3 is TGTGCCAGCTCTCCCGGGACAGGGCGTACTGAAGCTTTCTTT. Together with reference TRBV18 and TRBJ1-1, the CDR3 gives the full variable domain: NAGVMQNPRHLVRRRGQEARLRCSPMKGHSHVYWYRQLPEEGLKFMVYLQKENIIDESGMPKERFSAEFPKEGPSILRIQQVVRGDSAAYFCASSPGTGRTEAFFGQGTRLTVV.

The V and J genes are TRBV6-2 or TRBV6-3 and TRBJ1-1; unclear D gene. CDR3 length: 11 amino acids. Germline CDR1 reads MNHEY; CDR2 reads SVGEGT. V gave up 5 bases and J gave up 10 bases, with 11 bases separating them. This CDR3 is CASSPMRRAFF. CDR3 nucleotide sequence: TGTGCCAGCAGTCCGATGCGAAGAGCTTTCTTT.

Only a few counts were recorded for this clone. In DNA, the CDR3 is TGCGCCAGCAGCCAAACAGGAACTGGAAACACCATATATTTT. It yields the protein CASSQTGTGNTIYF. The rearrangement uses TRBV4-1 and TRBJ1-3; maybe TRBD1 (5 bases). V was pared by 2 bases and J by 2 bases, with 7 bases between. Germline lookup yields CDR1 MGHRA and CDR2 YSYEKL. The CDR3 covers 14 residues.

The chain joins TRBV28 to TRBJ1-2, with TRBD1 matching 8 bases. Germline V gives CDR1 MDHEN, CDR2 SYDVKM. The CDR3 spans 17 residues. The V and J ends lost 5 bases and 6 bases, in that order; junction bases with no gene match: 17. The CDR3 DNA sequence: TGTGCCAGCAGTCTCTATTATAGCACAGGGGGTAAGGATGGCTACACCTTC. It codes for CASSLYYSTGGKDGYTF.

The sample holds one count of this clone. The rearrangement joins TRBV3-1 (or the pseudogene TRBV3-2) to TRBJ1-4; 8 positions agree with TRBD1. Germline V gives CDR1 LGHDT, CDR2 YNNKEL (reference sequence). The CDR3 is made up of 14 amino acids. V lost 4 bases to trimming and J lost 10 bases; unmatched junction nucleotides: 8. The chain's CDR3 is CASSRDRNGGKLFF. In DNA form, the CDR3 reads TGTGCCAGCAGCCGGGACAGGAATGGGGGAAAACTGTTTTTT.

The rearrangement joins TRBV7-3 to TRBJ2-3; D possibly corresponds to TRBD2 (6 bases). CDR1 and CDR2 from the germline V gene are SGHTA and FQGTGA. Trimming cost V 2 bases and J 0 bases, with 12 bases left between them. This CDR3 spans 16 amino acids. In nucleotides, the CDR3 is TGTGCCAGCAGCTTAGGAGGCGGGGCTAGCACAGATACGCAGTATTTT. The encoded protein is CASSLGGGASTDTQYF.

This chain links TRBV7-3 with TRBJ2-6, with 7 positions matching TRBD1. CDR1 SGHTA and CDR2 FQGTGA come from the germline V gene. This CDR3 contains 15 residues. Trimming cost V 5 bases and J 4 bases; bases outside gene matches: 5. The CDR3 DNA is TGTGCCAGCAGCGAGACAGGGTCGGGGGCCAACGTCCTGACTTTC. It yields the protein CASSETGSGANVLTF.

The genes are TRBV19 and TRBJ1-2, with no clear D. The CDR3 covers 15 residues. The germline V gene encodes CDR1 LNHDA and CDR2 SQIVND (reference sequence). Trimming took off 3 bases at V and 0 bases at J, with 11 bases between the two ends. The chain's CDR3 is CASSMVSLPNYGYTF. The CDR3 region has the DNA TGTGCCAGTAGTATGGTCAGTCTTCCTAACTATGGCTACACCTTC.

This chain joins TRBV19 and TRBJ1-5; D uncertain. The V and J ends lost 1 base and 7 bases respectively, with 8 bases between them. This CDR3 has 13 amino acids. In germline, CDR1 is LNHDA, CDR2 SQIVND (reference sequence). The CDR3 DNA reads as TGTGCCAGTAGTATAGGAGCGGAACAGCCCCAGCATTTT. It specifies CASSIGAEQPQHF.

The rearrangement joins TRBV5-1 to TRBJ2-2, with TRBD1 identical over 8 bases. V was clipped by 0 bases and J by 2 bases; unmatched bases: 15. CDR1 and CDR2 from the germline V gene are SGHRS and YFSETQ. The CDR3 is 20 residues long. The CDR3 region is CASSLDGRRTGNRNTGELFF. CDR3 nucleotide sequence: TGCGCCAGCAGCTTGGATGGTAGGAGGACAGGGAATCGAAACACCGGGGAGCTGTTTTTT.

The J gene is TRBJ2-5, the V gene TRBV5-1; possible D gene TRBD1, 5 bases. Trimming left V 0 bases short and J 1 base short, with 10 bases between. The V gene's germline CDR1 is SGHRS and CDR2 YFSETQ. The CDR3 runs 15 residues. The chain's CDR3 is CASSLDVGLQETQYF. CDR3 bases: TGCGCCAGCAGCTTGGATGTGGGGCTCCAAGAGACCCAGTACTTC. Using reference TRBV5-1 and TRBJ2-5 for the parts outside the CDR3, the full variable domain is KAGVTQTPRYLIKTRGQQVTLSCSPISGHRSVSWYQQTPGQGLQFLFEYFSETQRNKGNFPGRFSGRQFSNSRSEMNVSTLELGDSALYLCASSLDVGLQETQYFGPGTRLLVL.

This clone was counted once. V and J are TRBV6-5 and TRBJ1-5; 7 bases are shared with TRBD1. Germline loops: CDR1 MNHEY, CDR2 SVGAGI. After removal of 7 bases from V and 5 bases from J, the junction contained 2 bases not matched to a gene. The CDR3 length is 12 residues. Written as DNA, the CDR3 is TGTGCCAGCATAGGGGGCCATCAGCCCCAGCATTTT. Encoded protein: CASIGGHQPQHF.

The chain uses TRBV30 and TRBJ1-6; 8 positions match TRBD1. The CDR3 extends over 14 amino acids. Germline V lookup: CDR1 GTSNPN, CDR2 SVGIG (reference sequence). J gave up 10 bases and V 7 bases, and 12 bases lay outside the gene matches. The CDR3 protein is CAFTGGTGRSPLHF. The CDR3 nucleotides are TGTGCCTTTACAGGGGGGACAGGAAGGTCACCCCTCCACTTT.

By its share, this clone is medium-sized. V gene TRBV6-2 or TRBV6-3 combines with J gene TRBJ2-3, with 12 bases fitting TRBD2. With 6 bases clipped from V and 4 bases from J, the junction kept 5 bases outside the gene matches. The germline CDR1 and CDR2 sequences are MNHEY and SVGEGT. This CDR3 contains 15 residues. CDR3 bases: TGTGCCAGCAGCCATCTAGCGGGGGGGCCAGATACGCAGTATTTT. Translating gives CASSHLAGGPDTQYF.

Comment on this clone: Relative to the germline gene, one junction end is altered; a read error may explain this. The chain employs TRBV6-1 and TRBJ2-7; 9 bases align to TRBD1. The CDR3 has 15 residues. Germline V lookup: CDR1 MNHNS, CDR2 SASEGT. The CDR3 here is CASREVDRGTYEQYF. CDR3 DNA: TGTGCCAGCAGAGAAGTGGACAGGGGAACCTACGAGCAGTACTTC.

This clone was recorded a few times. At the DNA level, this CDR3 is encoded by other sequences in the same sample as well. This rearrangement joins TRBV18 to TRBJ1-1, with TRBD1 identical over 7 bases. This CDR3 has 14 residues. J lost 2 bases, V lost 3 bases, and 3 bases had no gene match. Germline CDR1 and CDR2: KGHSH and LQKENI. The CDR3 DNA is TGTGCCAGCTCACCGGACAGGAGCAACACTGAAGCTTTCTTT. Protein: CASSPDRSNTEAFF.

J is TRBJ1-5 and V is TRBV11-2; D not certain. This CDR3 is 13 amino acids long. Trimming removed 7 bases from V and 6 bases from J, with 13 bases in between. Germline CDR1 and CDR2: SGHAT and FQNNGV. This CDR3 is CASTQLPGQPQHF. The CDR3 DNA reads TGTGCCAGCACCCAGCTCCCAGGTCAGCCCCAGCATTTT. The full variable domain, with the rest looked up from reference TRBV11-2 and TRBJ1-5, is EAGVAQSPRYKIIEKRQSVAFWCNPISGHATLYWYQQILGQGPKLLIQFQNNGVVDDSQLPKDRFSAERLKGVDSTLKIQPAKLEDSAVYLCASTQLPGQPQHFGDGTRLSIL.